This T cell receptor (beta chain) was profiled in a study of prognosis after radiotherapy for stage I lung cancer. Amplification of the TCR beta CDR3 (from genomic DNA) was done by two-round multiplex PCR. Amplification in first-round PCR relied on primers specific to each TRBV and TRBJ gene. MiXCR, run by TCRdb on the multiplex PCR reads, gives a single entry per CDR3 protein. The repertoire holds about 8,500 distinct CDR3 sequences, 62% seen once, with 20% in the top ten. Germline V gives CDR1 MNHEY, CDR2 SVGEGT. The CDR3 loop spans 20 amino acids. With 1 base removed from V and 0 bases from J, the gap between germline ends came to 22 bases. This clonotype was counted a single time.

The rearrangement links TRBV6-2 or TRBV6-3 to TRBJ1-3; D is ambiguous. This receptor was taken from a donor older than 45 with non-small cell lung cancer. The sample consisted of PBMCs, taken before or after stereotactic body radiation therapy (not recorded which). In DNA, the CDR3 is TGTGCCAGCAGTTACTTGTCCCGGACCAGCGCCGGCTACTCTGGAAACACCATATATTTT. As protein: CASSYLSRTSAGYSGNTIYF.